This T cell receptor beta chain was obtained from a study of T cell responses to AZD1222 COVID-19 vaccine. Study-wide results and limits: All repertoire sampling was performed exclusively after the peak T cell response. In a largely white British group with more females than males, clonal diversity was possibly underestimated.

A note on this clone: Its target is not known.

V gave up 4 bases and J gave up 5 bases; unmatched junction bases: 10. The germline gives CDR1 SGHVS, CDR2 FNYEAQ. The CDR3 is 17 residues long. Generated by immunoSEQ multiplex PCR, the TCRdb table keeps only in-frame clones and is missing some. Recorded for this sample: about 140,000 clones. Input material: peripheral blood. The source is an adult in good health. V usage is TRBV7-6 and J usage is TRBJ2-1, with TRBD2 identical over 11 bases. CDR3 DNA: TGTGCCAGCAGCTCCAGACCTAGCGGGGGGTCCCACAATGAGCAGTTCTTC. Translating it yields CASSSRPSGGSHNEQFF.